The 2 T cell receptor beta chains reported below all come from one sample, sequenced in a study of T cell responses to AZD1222 COVID-19 vaccine. Using immunoSEQ multiplex PCR, the repertoire was profiled, and TCRdb retains in-frame clones only, with some absent. This table has about 110,000 clones, around 91% appearing once. The starting material was peripheral blood, obtained on day 0 of AZD1222 vaccination. Receptors originate from an adult in good health.

J is TRBJ2-1 and V is TRBV4-1, with 10 bases lining up with TRBD2. Germline lookup yields CDR1 MGHRA and CDR2 YSYEKL. V dropped 4 bases and J dropped 2; count of bases not matched to a gene: 5. The CDR3 extends over 16 amino acids. The DNA for the CDR3 is TGCGCCAGCAGCCCTCTAGCGGGGGCAACCTACAATGAGCAGTTCTTC. Residues: CASSPLAGATYNEQFF.

V is TRBV6-5 and J is TRBJ1-2; D gene uncertain. Germline-derived CDR1 and CDR2 are MNHEY and SVGAGI. Trimming shortened V by 0 bases and J by 7 bases, and 15 bases separated the two germline ends. The CDR3 covers 15 residues. The CDR3 DNA reads as TGTGCCAGCAGTTACTCGACCGGCAGTGGTTCTGGCTACACCTTC. It is translated as CASSYSTGSGSGYTF.